These 23 T cell receptor beta chains originate from one sample sequenced in a study of blood T cell repertoires in COVID-19. The protocol was immunoSEQ multiplex PCR, while the TCRdb copy is restricted to in-frame clones and leaves out a portion. The sample gives under 350,000 clones, about 86% of which show up once; around 3.6% is in the top ten. Sequences were obtained from peripheral blood. The receptors were gathered from a man between 18 and 35 years old with active or convalescent COVID-19.

This clone has just a few counts. The chain is built from TRBV7-2 and TRBJ1-6; 7 positions match TRBD1. Germline V lookup: CDR1 SGHTA, CDR2 FQGNSA. This CDR3 has 15 amino acids. V was clipped by 3 bases and J by 6 bases; unmatched bases: 5. The CDR3 nucleotides are TGTGCCAGCAGCTTCCGCGGACAGGTTAATTCACCCCTCCACTTT. Protein sequence: CASSFRGQVNSPLHF.

This clone was counted only a few times. The V call is TRBV7-9, the J call TRBJ1-2; possible D gene TRBD1, 5 bases. The length of the CDR3 is 15 residues. In germline, CDR1 is SEHNR, CDR2 FQNEAQ (reference sequence). The V and J ends lost 7 bases and 3 bases respectively, with 18 bases between them. Here the CDR3 DNA reads TGTGCCAGCAACCAACCGGACTCGGGGGACTATGGCTACACCTTC. It is translated as CASNQPDSGDYGYTF.

The V gene is TRBV5-1, the J gene TRBJ2-2, with a weak D call TRBD1 (6 bases). The V and J ends lost 2 bases and 7 bases respectively, with 12 bases between them. The germline CDR1 and CDR2 sequences are SGHRS and YFSETQ. This CDR3 comprises 14 residues. The CDR3 here is CASSFSGEGGELFF. CDR3 in DNA: TGCGCCAGCAGCTTTTCAGGGGAAGGCGGGGAGCTGTTTTTT.

This chain uses TRBV6-5 with TRBJ1-6, with D tentatively TRBD1 (6 bases). V was cut by 6 bases and J by 5 bases, with 14 bases left in between. This CDR3 comprises 15 residues. In germline, CDR1 is MNHEY, CDR2 SVGAGI. CDR3 region: CASRITTGNNSPLHF. The DNA for the CDR3 is TGTGCCAGCAGAATAACTACAGGGAATAATTCACCCCTCCACTTT.

The rearrangement joins TRBV6-5 to TRBJ2-5; 10 positions agree with TRBD2. CDR3 length: 15 residues. The V segment lost 6 bases and the J segment 5 bases; nucleotides outside the gene matches: 9. In germline, CDR1 is MNHEY, CDR2 SVGAGI. DNA for the CDR3: TGTGCCAGCAGCATCCTAGCGGGAGAAACGGAGACCCAGTACTTC. It yields the protein CASSILAGETETQYF.

This chain links TRBV5-4 with TRBJ2-7; the match to TRBD1 covers 7 bases. Germline assignment: CDR1 SGHNT and CDR2 YYREEE (reference sequence). Trimming took 4 bases from V and 3 from J; bases not matched to a gene: 7. The CDR3 is made up of 14 amino acids. The CDR3 loop is CASSLDRDFYEQYF. The CDR3 DNA reads TGTGCCAGCAGCCTTGACAGGGATTTCTACGAGCAGTACTTC.

J is TRBJ2-7 and V is TRBV5-4; D is ambiguous. The germline V gene has CDR1 SGHNT and CDR2 YYREEE (reference sequence). This CDR3 has 14 residues. The V end lost 1 base, the J end lost 2 bases, and 10 bases lay between the germline ends. CDR3 nucleotide sequence: TGTGCCAGCAGCTTGTTTGGAGTGGCCTACGAGCAGTACTTC. Protein product: CASSLFGVAYEQYF.

The chain uses TRBV5-1 and TRBJ2-5, with D tentatively TRBD1 (5 bases). This CDR3 spans 16 amino acids. V gave up 2 bases and J gave up 4 bases, with 18 bases separating them. The germline V gene has CDR1 SGHRS and CDR2 YFSETQ. CDR3 sequence (DNA): TGCGCCAGCAGCTTTTCAGGGCAGATCGGTGGAGAGACCCAGTACTTC. This encodes CASSFSGQIGGETQYF.

V and J are TRBV15 and TRBJ2-1, with D unclear. Germline V CDR1 and CDR2: LNHNV, YYDKDF (reference sequence). The V gene lost 2 bases and the J gene lost 9 bases, with 20 bases spanning the gap. The CDR3 has 16 residues. CDR3 protein: CATSRPNPALSIEQFF. The CDR3 DNA is TGTGCCACCAGCAGACCCAACCCCGCCTTGTCTATTGAGCAGTTCTTC.

The chain recombines TRBV4-2 with TRBJ2-5, with TRBD2 identical over 8 bases. The length of the CDR3 is 17 residues. Per the germline V gene, CDR1 is LGHNA and CDR2 is YNFKEQ. Germline trimming cut 0 bases from V and 2 bases from J; bases unmatched to any gene: 8. The CDR3 protein is CASSQDTSGSFQETQYF. The CDR3, as DNA: TGTGCCAGCAGCCAAGATACTAGCGGAAGTTTTCAAGAGACCCAGTACTTC.

The genes are TRBV7-6 and TRBJ2-3, with D maybe TRBD1 (6 bases). Germline V gives CDR1 SGHVS, CDR2 FNYEAQ. The length of the CDR3 is 15 residues. Trimming took 2 bases from V and 2 from J, leaving 11 bases between them. CDR3 amino acids: CASSLMGASTDTQYF. DNA for the CDR3: TGTGCCAGCAGCTTAATGGGGGCCTCCACAGATACGCAGTATTTT. Supplemented by reference TRBV7-6 and TRBJ2-3, the full variable domain reads GAGVSQSPRYKVTKRGQDVALRCDPISGHVSLYWYRQALGQGPEFLTYFNYEAQQDKSGLPNDRFSAERPEGSISTLTIQRTEQRDSAMYRCASSLMGASTDTQYFGPGTRLTVL.

In the case of this clone: Other DNA sequences in the same sample also yield this CDR3. V is TRBV7-2 and J is TRBJ2-7; the match to TRBD1 covers 11 bases. V lost 5 bases to trimming and J lost 4 bases; unmatched junction nucleotides: 4. Germline CDR1 and CDR2: SGHTA and FQGNSA. The CDR3 loop spans 14 amino acids. The CDR3 coding sequence is TGTGCCAGCAGCCTCGGACAGGGGGCGTACGAGCAGTACTTC. Its protein is CASSLGQGAYEQYF.

This rearrangement joins TRBV30 to TRBJ2-5, with 13 bases matching TRBD2. The CDR3 sequence is 15 residues long. Germline lookup yields CDR1 GTSNPN and CDR2 SVGIG (reference sequence). After removal of 3 bases from V and 3 bases from J, the junction contained 4 bases not matched to a gene. The CDR3 nucleotides are TGTGCCTGGAGCGTAGGACTAGCGGGGGAAGAGACCCAGTACTTC. Translation: CAWSVGLAGEETQYF.

The J gene is TRBJ2-1, the V gene TRBV6-5, with 10 positions matching TRBD2. The germline V gene encodes CDR1 MNHEY and CDR2 SVGAGI. The CDR3 covers 15 residues. With V trimmed by 7 bases and J by 0 bases, 3 bases remained unmatched. CDR3 amino acids: CASIRLAGSYNEQFF. The CDR3 DNA is TGTGCCAGCATTCGACTAGCGGGCTCCTACAATGAGCAGTTCTTC.

This chain uses TRBV5-8 with TRBJ2-2; 14 bases fit TRBD2. The CDR3 totals 16 residues. Germline-derived CDR1 and CDR2 are SGHTS and YDEGEE. Trimming removed 3 bases from V and 5 bases from J; junction bases left unmatched: 3. The CDR3, as DNA: TGTGCCAGCAGCTCGGGACTAGCGGGAGAAACCGGGGAGCTGTTTTTT. This encodes CASSSGLAGETGELFF.

The rearrangement joins TRBV24-1 to TRBJ2-3; 9 bases map to TRBD1. Germline CDR1 and CDR2: KGHDR and SFDVKD. The CDR3 runs 16 residues. V was clipped by 3 bases and J by 1 base; unmatched bases: 4. In DNA, the CDR3 is TGTGCCACCAGTGATGGGGACAGGGTTGGCACAGATACGCAGTATTTT. Encoded protein: CATSDGDRVGTDTQYF.

This clone was counted once. V is TRBV6-2 or TRBV6-3 and J is TRBJ2-3, with TRBD2 as a possible D gene (7 bases). Germline CDR1 and CDR2: MNHEY and SVGEGT. The CDR3 totals 16 residues. Deletions cut 8 bases from V and 2 bases from J, with 20 bases between. The DNA for the CDR3 is TGTGCCAGCGGCCTAGGGGGGGGCAAGACCACAGATACGCAGTATTTT. Its protein is CASGLGGGKTTDTQYF.

This clone has only one observation. The V gene is TRBV4-2, the J gene TRBJ2-5; D not certain. Germline V gene sequence: CDR1 LGHNA, CDR2 YNFKEQ. V was pared by 4 bases and J by 0 bases, with 15 bases between. CDR3 length: 16 residues. CDR3 in DNA: TGTGCCAGCAGCCCGGAGAGACTCCTTTACCAAGAGACCCAGTACTTC. It yields the protein CASSPERLLYQETQYF.

This clone was recorded only once. V and J are TRBV12-3 or TRBV12-4 and TRBJ1-3; unclear D gene. V lost 4 bases to trimming and J lost 2 bases, with 6 bases between them. This CDR3 spans 13 amino acids. CDR3 nucleotide sequence: TGTGCCAGCAGTTCGTCTACTGGAAACACCATATATTTT. Its protein is CASSSSTGNTIYF.

Only one count was recorded for this clone. The rearrangement links TRBV19 to TRBJ2-1; 8 bases line up with TRBD1. Germline V lookup: CDR1 LNHDA, CDR2 SQIVND (reference sequence). The length of the CDR3 is 14 residues. The ends lost 5 bases at V and 7 bases at J; junction bases unmatched: 7. In DNA, the CDR3 is TGTGCCAGTAGTCCTAGGACAGGGACGAATGAGCAGTTCTTC. Its protein product is CASSPRTGTNEQFF.

This chain connects TRBV7-9 to TRBJ1-2, with 7 bases matching TRBD1. The CDR3 sequence is 17 residues long. Germline CDR1 reads SEHNR; CDR2 reads FQNEAQ (reference sequence). V gave up 6 bases and J gave up 7 bases; unmatched junction bases: 20. The CDR3 nucleotides read TGTGCCAGCAGTCAAGCCTCCCTTTCCGGGACAGTCTTTGGCTACACCTTC. Encoded protein: CASSQASLSGTVFGYTF.

The count of this clone is one. The rearrangement uses TRBV3-1 (or the pseudogene TRBV3-2) and TRBJ2-3; D might be TRBD2 (5 bases). The germline CDR1 and CDR2 sequences are LGHDT and YNNKEL (reference sequence). There are 16 residues in the CDR3. V lost 4 bases, J lost 5 bases, and 19 bases lay in between. The CDR3: CASSRAFRWGEDTQYF. The CDR3 DNA sequence: TGTGCCAGCAGCCGCGCGTTCAGGTGGGGAGAAGATACGCAGTATTTT.

The chain links TRBV2 to TRBJ1-4, with D perhaps TRBD1 (5 bases). The length of the CDR3 is 15 residues. CDR1 is SNHLY and CDR2 is FYNNEI in the germline V gene. V gave up 5 bases and J gave up 0 bases, with 10 bases separating them. The CDR3 reads CASSLGTATNEKLFF. The CDR3 DNA reads TGTGCCAGCAGTCTGGGGACTGCAACTAATGAAAAACTGTTTTTT.